This T cell receptor (beta chain) was recovered during a study of cytomegalovirus exposure and HLA in healthy donors. Points on this clone: Its antigen is unknown. One junction end does not reproduce the germline sequence, and a read error may be involved.

The CDR3 spans 12 residues. CDR1 is SEHNR, CDR2 FQNEAQ, per germline (reference sequence). The PCR ran on 60 Vbeta and 13 Jbeta primers. The assay was immunoSEQ multiplex PCR, and TCRdb's table has in-frame clones only and misses some. This sample has 120,000 or so clones, with around 84% found just once. Study outcomes and limitations: TCR beta V segments were, for the most part, productive about 87% or about 30% of the time in an earlier analysis. Looking again later, the authors saw that most CMV-associated TCR beta chains seemed HLA-restricted. In a later analysis, at a false discovery rate of 0.05, over 15,000 TCR beta sequences were associated with HLA alleles.

The origin of this receptor is a middle-aged woman in good health and CMV-seronegative. The chain has TRBV7-9 and TRBJ2-7; weak D call: TRBD1 (6 bases). Specimen: PBMCs. The CDR3 region has the DNA TGTTCCAGCAGCACCCAGGGGCGCGAGCAGTACTTC. It is translated as CSSSTQGREQYF.